This record concerns one T cell receptor (beta chain) sequence. The sample belongs to a study of shared T cell receptors in the human thymus. Between the trimmed V and J ends, which lost 7 bases and 4 bases, there was a span of 12 bases. The CDR3 has 13 amino acids. Per the germline V gene, CDR1 is MNHNS and CDR2 is SASEGT. Data came from immunoSEQ multiplex PCR; TCRdb stores just in-frame clones and leaves some out. This sample carries hundreds of thousands of clones, 88% of them seen once, and the ten largest clones take 0.01%. The same data also went into a second study, on human thymus T cells.

Sequencing was carried out using thymocytes. V and J are TRBV6-1 and TRBJ2-3, with D unresolved. The source of this sequence is a boy in the first two years of life with a congenital heart defect. The CDR3 here is CASTKEAADTQYF. In DNA, the CDR3 is TGTGCCAGCACCAAAGAGGCGGCAGATACGCAGTATTTT.